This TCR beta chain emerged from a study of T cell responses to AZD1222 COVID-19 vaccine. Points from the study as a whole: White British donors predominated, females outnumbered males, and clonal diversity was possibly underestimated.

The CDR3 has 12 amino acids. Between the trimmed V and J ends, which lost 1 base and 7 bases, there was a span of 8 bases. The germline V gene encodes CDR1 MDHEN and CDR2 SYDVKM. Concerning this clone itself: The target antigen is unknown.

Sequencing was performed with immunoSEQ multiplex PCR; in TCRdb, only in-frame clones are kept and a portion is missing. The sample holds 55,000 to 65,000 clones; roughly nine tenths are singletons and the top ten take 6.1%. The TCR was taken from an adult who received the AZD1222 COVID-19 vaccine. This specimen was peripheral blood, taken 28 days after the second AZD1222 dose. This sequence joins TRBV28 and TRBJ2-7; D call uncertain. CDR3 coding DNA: TGTGCCAGCAGTTTATTCGATTTGGAGCAGTACTTC. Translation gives CASSLFDLEQYF.